Each of the 25 T cell receptor beta chains below was sequenced from the same sample in a study of shared clonotypes between healthy human individuals. The method was immunoSEQ multiplex PCR; TCRdb's version includes in-frame clones alone and lacks a portion of them. The sample consists of approximately 2.3 million clones, 85% to 95% of them appearing once. Sequenced: naive CD4+ T cells from PBMCs. Subset defined: CD45RA+ positively selected. The receptors originated from a man between 18 and 29 years old in good health. Some clones in this sample may be carry-over from other donors' samples.

J is TRBJ2-3 and V is TRBV6-1; tentatively, D is TRBD1 (5 bases). The length of the CDR3 is 14 residues. The V and J ends lost 2 bases and 6 bases respectively, with 12 bases between them. Germline CDR1 MNHNS, CDR2 SASEGT. The CDR3 region is CASSESQGMDTQYF. The CDR3 coding sequence is TGTGCCAGCAGTGAATCTCAGGGCATGGATACGCAGTATTTT.

The CDR3 DNA reads TGTGCCAGCAGGACAGGGGTGGGAACTAATGAAAAACTGTTTTTT. Encoded protein: CASRTGVGTNEKLFF. V is TRBV28 and J is TRBJ1-4; 8 bases map to TRBD1. The CDR3 sequence is 15 residues long. J lost 1 base, V lost 6 bases, and 4 bases had no gene match. CDR1 and CDR2 (germline): MDHEN, SYDVKM.

The chain couples TRBV5-6 to TRBJ2-2; D possibly corresponds to TRBD1 (5 bases). Looked up from germline, CDR1 is SGHDT and CDR2 is YYEEEE. V lost 4 bases and J lost 1, with 17 bases in between. This CDR3 is built from 17 residues. CDR3 sequence reads: CASSEKWQGWNTGELFF. DNA for the CDR3: TGTGCCAGCAGCGAAAAATGGCAGGGTTGGAACACCGGGGAGCTGTTTTTT.

The chain has TRBV28 and TRBJ1-2; 8 bases are a match to TRBD1. This CDR3 is 13 amino acids long. Germline V gives CDR1 MDHEN, CDR2 SYDVKM. The V segment lost 6 bases and the J segment 3 bases; nucleotides outside the gene matches: 3. In nucleotides, the CDR3 is TGTGCCAGCAGGACAGGGGCGGACTATGGCTACACCTTC. Protein sequence: CASRTGADYGYTF.

Here the CDR3 reads CASMDEKLFF. The CDR3 DNA sequence: TGTGCCAGCATGGATGAAAAACTGTTTTTT. The chain combines TRBV21-1 with TRBJ1-4. TRBV21-1 represents a pseudogene. CDR3 length equals 10 residues.

The chain is built from TRBV6-1 and TRBJ1-1, with 10 bases lining up with TRBD1. The V and J ends lost 6 bases and 6 bases, in that order; junction bases with no gene match: 7. The CDR3 totals 14 residues. Germline loops: CDR1 MNHNS, CDR2 SASEGT. The CDR3 spells CASSLDRGRAEAFF. The CDR3 DNA follows: TGTGCCAGCAGCTTAGACAGGGGGCGGGCTGAAGCTTTCTTT.

This chain links TRBV28 with TRBJ2-1; the D is unclear. Between the trimmed V and J ends, which lost 6 bases and 6 bases, there was a span of 15 bases. CDR1 is MDHEN, CDR2 SYDVKM, per germline. The CDR3 has 14 amino acids. CDR3 amino acids: CASSLMGGRNEQFF. CDR3 coding DNA: TGTGCCAGCAGCCTGATGGGTGGGCGCAATGAGCAGTTCTTC.

V is TRBV28 and J is TRBJ2-7; 8 bases are a match to TRBD2. CDR1 MDHEN and CDR2 SYDVKM come from the germline V gene. This CDR3 is 15 amino acids long. The trim removed 6 bases at V and 4 bases at J, leaving 11 bases unmatched. CDR3 DNA sequence: TGTGCCAGCAGCCCCGGGACTAGGGTCAGGTACGAGCAGTACTTC. Residues: CASSPGTRVRYEQYF.

The chain links TRBV28 to TRBJ2-3; 14 bases are shared with TRBD2. V lost 0 bases, J lost 5 bases, and 4 bases stayed unmatched. The length of the CDR3 is 17 residues. Germline V lookup: CDR1 MDHEN, CDR2 SYDVKM. This chain's CDR3 is CASSLWTSGRARDTQYF. Here the CDR3 DNA reads TGTGCCAGCAGTTTATGGACTAGCGGGAGGGCAAGAGATACGCAGTATTTT.

This sequence joins TRBV12-5 and TRBJ1-2; 12 nucleotides line up with TRBD1. With V trimmed by 6 bases and J by 0 bases, 5 bases remained unmatched. The CDR3 is 16 residues long. Germline V lookup: CDR1 LGHNT, CDR2 FRNRAP. In nucleotides, the CDR3 is TGTGCTAGTGGACCGGGACAGGGGGCTTCTAACTATGGCTACACCTTC. The encoded protein is CASGPGQGASNYGYTF.

This sequence joins TRBV6-6 and TRBJ2-1; D is ambiguous. This CDR3 is built from 15 residues. CDR1 MNHNY and CDR2 SVGAGI come from the germline V gene (reference sequence). Trimming removed 0 bases at V and 1 base at J, with 7 bases between. The CDR3 here is CASSYSGASYNEQFF. CDR3 DNA: TGTGCCAGCAGTTACTCGGGTGCTTCCTACAATGAGCAGTTCTTC.

The chain uses TRBV19 and TRBJ2-7; 11 bases line up with TRBD1. The CDR3 contains 15 residues. Losses at the gene ends were 1 base for V and 4 bases for J; bases not matched to a gene: 3. Per the germline V gene, CDR1 is LNHDA and CDR2 is SQIVND (reference sequence). CDR3 sequence: CASSIAGTGGYEQYF. CDR3 sequence (DNA): TGTGCCAGTAGTATAGCCGGGACAGGGGGGTACGAGCAGTACTTC.

The sample holds one count of this clone. V and J are TRBV4-1 and TRBJ2-7, with 7 bases matching TRBD1. Germline CDR1 and CDR2: MGHRA and YSYEKL. The J segment lost 2 bases and the V segment lost 1 base, leaving 2 bases of the junction unmatched. CDR3 size: 14 residues. The CDR3 region has the DNA TGCGCCAGCAGCCAAGCTCAGGGGGCCTACGAGCAGTACTTC. This codes for CASSQAQGAYEQYF.

This rearrangement joins TRBV7-9 to TRBJ1-1; D gene ambiguous. V was pared by 8 bases and J by 4 bases, with 17 bases between. This CDR3 region has 14 residues. Germline CDR1 and CDR2: SEHNR and FQNEAQ (reference sequence). CDR3 in DNA: TGTGCCAGCGGAATATGGGTAGGGTTCACTGAAGCTTTCTTT. It is translated as CASGIWVGFTEAFF.

V usage is TRBV19 and J usage is TRBJ1-1, with a tentative D call TRBD1 (6 bases). This CDR3 comprises 11 residues. From germline, CDR1 is LNHDA and CDR2 SQIVND (reference sequence). Trimming left V 9 bases short and J 11 bases short, with 16 bases between. In nucleotides, the CDR3 is TGTGCCAGCCGGGACATTTTTGAGGCTTTCTTT. This encodes CASRDIFEAFF. The whole variable domain, filled in from reference TRBV19 and TRBJ1-1, reads DGGITQSPKYLFRKEGQNVTLSCEQNLNHDAMYWYRQDPGQGLRLIYYSQIVNDFQKGDIAEGYSVSREKKESFPLTVTSAQKNPTAFYLCASRDIFEAFFGQGTRLTVV.

About this clone itself: The identical CDR3 is also encoded by other nucleotide sequences in the sample. In DNA form, the CDR3 reads TGTGCCAGCAGCCCAGGGGGCGCTACCAAAAACATTCAGTACTTC. Translating it yields CASSPGGATKNIQYF. V and J are TRBV7-2 and TRBJ2-4; 8 bases map to TRBD1. The length of the CDR3 is 15 residues. V was pared by 5 bases and J by 2 bases, with 5 bases of the junction left unmatched. In germline, CDR1 is SGHTA, CDR2 FQGNSA.

The chain employs TRBV4-1 and TRBJ1-2; TRBD1 matches 8 bases. CDR1 and CDR2 (germline): MGHRA, YSYEKL. V shed 3 bases, J shed 4 bases, and the junction held 10 bases outside the gene matches. The CDR3 consists of 16 residues. CDR3 DNA sequence: TGCGCCAGCAGCCACCTCCCGGGACAGGATTTCTATGGCTACACCTTC. Translated, it gives CASSHLPGQDFYGYTF.

This chain connects TRBV6-5 to TRBJ2-7; TRBD1 agrees at 7 bases. The CDR3 totals 15 residues. V shed 4 bases, J shed 4 bases, and the junction held 10 bases outside the gene matches. Germline V gives CDR1 MNHEY, CDR2 SVGAGI. The CDR3 DNA follows: TGTGCCAGCAGTTTGGAACAGGGGTATGGGTACGAGCAGTACTTC. This gives the protein CASSLEQGYGYEQYF.

Turning to this clone: Other DNA sequences of this sample code for an identical CDR3. The CDR3 loop reads CAWAADRSYEQYF. The DNA of the CDR3 is TGTGCCTGGGCAGCCGACAGAAGCTACGAGCAGTACTTC. The V gene is TRBV30, the J gene TRBJ2-5, with D perhaps TRBD1 (5 bases). The DNA end lines up better with TRBJ2-7; the J call may be wrong. The CDR3 runs to 13 residues. Germline V CDR1 and CDR2: GTSNPN, SVGIG (reference sequence).

V is TRBV14 and J is TRBJ1-1, with D unresolved. CDR1 is SGHDN and CDR2 is FVKESK in the germline V gene. V lost 4 bases, J lost 1 base, and 7 bases lay in between. CDR3 length: 13 residues. The CDR3 is CASSLQPNTEAFF. DNA of the CDR3: TGTGCCAGCAGCCTACAACCGAACACTGAAGCTTTCTTT.

The CDR3 spells CASSLLGPSDTQYF. The CDR3 bases are TGTGCCAGCAGCTTACTAGGGCCCTCGGATACGCAGTATTTT. The chain links TRBV7-2 to TRBJ2-3; D gene unclear. The CDR3 contains 14 residues. Germline lookup yields CDR1 SGHTA and CDR2 FQGNSA. V dropped 2 bases and J dropped 6 bases, with 12 bases sitting between them.

The V and J genes are TRBV12-2 and TRBJ1-1; the D call of TRBD1 is as the table states it, not checked on the DNA. TRBV12-2 is annotated as a pseudogene. The length of the CDR3 is 13 residues. The CDR3 loop is CASRLPTAHEAFF. In DNA, the CDR3 is TGTGCAAGTCGCTTACCGACAGCCCACGAAGCTTTCTTT.

This chain uses TRBV7-2 with TRBJ1-1; no clear D. CDR1 is SGHTA and CDR2 is FQGNSA in the germline V gene. Trimming cost V 5 bases and J 0 bases, with 16 bases left between them. This CDR3 region has 16 residues. The CDR3 DNA follows: TGTGCCAGCAGCCCTCGAATGGGCAGGTTGAACACTGAAGCTTTCTTT. This sequence encodes CASSPRMGRLNTEAFF.

V and J are TRBV5-1 and TRBJ2-1, with TRBD2 as a possible D gene (5 bases). This CDR3 is built from 16 residues. Trimming removed 5 bases from V and 5 bases from J, with 20 bases in between. Germline V gene data show CDR1 as SGHRS and CDR2 as YFSETQ. CDR3 DNA: TGCGCCAGCAGACTACCTTTAGCGCGCGGCGACAATGAGCAGTTCTTC. This gives the protein CASRLPLARGDNEQFF. Variable domain in full (rest from reference TRBV5-1 and TRBJ2-1): KAGVTQTPRYLIKTRGQQVTLSCSPISGHRSVSWYQQTPGQGLQFLFEYFSETQRNKGNFPGRFSGRQFSNSRSEMNVSTLELGDSALYLCASRLPLARGDNEQFFGPGTRLTVL.

This CDR3 reads CASSRHTPGQAYQPQHF. DNA for the CDR3: TGCGCCAGCAGCCGTCACACGCCGGGACAGGCTTATCAGCCCCAGCATTTT. The gene calls are TRBV4-1 and TRBJ1-5; 8 bases align to TRBD1. V shed 4 bases, J shed 5 bases, and the junction held 13 bases outside the gene matches. CDR1 MGHRA and CDR2 YSYEKL come from the germline V gene. There are 17 residues in the CDR3.